This T cell receptor (beta chain) emerged from a study of shared clonotypes between healthy human individuals. About this clone: Its antigen is unknown. Other nucleotide sequences from this sample produce the same CDR3.

Trimming shortened V by 1 base and J by 9 bases, and 7 bases separated the two germline ends. Germline-derived CDR1 and CDR2 are SEHNR and FQNEAQ (reference sequence). The CDR3 consists of 13 residues. The repertoire was sequenced with immunoSEQ multiplex PCR; TCRdb's copy has only in-frame clones and lacks some. Of around 2.1 million clones listed, more than 90% were seen once; the top ten hold approximately 0.13%. Notes on the study in general: Researchers found naive subsets generally carried larger estimated richness than memory subsets.

The receptor was isolated from a man younger than 35 in good health. The specimen was naive CD4+ T cells sorted from blood. Subset of the sample: CD45RA+ positively selected. This sequence joins TRBV7-9 and TRBJ1-6; tentatively, D is TRBD1 (6 bases). The CDR3 reads CASSLEGGSPLHF. CDR3 coding DNA: TGTGCCAGCAGCTTAGAGGGGGGTTCACCCCTCCACTTT.